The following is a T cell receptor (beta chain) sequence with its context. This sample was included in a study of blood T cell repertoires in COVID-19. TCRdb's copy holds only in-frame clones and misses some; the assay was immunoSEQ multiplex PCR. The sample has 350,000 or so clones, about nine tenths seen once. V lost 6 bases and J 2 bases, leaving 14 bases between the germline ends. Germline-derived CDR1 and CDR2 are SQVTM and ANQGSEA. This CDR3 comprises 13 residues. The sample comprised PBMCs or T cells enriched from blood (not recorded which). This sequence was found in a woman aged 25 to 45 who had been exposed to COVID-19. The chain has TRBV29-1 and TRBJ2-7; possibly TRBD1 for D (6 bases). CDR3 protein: CSVGGRQTYEQYF. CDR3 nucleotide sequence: TGCAGCGTAGGGGGTCGGCAAACCTACGAGCAGTACTTC.